One TCR beta chain is described in this entry. From the 5' RACE reads, TCRdb lists one entry per CDR3 protein and no DNA. This table lists about 170,000 distinct CDR3 sequences. This entry is derived from a study of T cells expressing NK-cell markers. Looking at the study overall: The study sequenced eight donors, seven HCMV-seropositive and one seronegative.

The length of the CDR3 is 14 residues. Germline lookup yields CDR1 SGHVS and CDR2 FNYEAQ. Sequencing was carried out using blood T cells: a sorted CD56 or NKG2C T cell subset, CD4+ or CD8+ T cells, or bulk PBMC T cells (not recorded which). The sequence was obtained from a man aged 18-69 years in good health. This chain links TRBV7-6 with TRBJ2-1; TCRdb returns TRBD1, unconfirmable since there is no DNA. The CDR3 is CASSLSGAYNEQFF.